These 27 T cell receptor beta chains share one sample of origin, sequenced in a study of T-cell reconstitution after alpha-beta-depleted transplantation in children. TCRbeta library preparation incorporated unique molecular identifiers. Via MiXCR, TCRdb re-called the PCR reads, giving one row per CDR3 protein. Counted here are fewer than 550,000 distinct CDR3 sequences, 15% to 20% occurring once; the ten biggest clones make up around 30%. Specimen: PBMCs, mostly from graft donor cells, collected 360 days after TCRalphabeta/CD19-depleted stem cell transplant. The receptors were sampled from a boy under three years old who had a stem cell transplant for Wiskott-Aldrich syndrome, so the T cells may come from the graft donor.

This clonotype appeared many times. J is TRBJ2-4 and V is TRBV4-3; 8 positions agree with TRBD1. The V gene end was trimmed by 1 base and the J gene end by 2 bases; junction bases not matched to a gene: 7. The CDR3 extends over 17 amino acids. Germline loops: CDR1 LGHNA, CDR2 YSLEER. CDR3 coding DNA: TGCGCCAGCAGCCAAGTCGGACAGGGCGATTCCAAAAACATTCAGTACTTC. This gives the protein CASSQVGQGDSKNIQYF.

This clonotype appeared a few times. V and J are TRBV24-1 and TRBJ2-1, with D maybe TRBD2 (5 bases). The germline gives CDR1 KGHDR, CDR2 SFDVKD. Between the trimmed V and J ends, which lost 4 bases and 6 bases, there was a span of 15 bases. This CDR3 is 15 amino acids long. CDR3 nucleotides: TGTGCCACCAGTGACCCCCGGAGGTCCCTCAATGAGCAGTTCTTC. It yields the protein CATSDPRRSLNEQFF.

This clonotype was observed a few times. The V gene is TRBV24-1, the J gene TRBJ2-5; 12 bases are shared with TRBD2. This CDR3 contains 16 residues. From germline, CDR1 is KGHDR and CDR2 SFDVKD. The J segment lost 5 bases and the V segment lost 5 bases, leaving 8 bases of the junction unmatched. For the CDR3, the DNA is TGTGCCACCAGTGCCCTCGGGACTAGCGGGCGGGAGACCCAGTACTTC. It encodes CATSALGTSGRETQYF.

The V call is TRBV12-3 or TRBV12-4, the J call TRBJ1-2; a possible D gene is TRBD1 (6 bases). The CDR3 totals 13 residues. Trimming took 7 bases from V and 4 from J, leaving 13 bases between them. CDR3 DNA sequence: TGTGCCAGCACCGACAGGTTCCTCTATGGCTACACCTTC. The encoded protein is CASTDRFLYGYTF.

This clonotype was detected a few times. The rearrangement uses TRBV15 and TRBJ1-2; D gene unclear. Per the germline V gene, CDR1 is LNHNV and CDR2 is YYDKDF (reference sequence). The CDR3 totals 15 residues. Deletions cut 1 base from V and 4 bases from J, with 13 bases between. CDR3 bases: TGTGCCACCAGCAGAGTTCACCGCATGAGCTATGGCTACACCTTC. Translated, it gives CATSRVHRMSYGYTF. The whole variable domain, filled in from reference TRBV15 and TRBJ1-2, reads DAMVIQNPRYQVTQFGKPVTLSCSQTLNHNVMYWYQQKSSQAPKLLFHYYDKDFNNEADTPDNFQSRRPNTSFCFLDIRSPGLGDTAMYLCATSRVHRMSYGYTFGSGTRLTVV.

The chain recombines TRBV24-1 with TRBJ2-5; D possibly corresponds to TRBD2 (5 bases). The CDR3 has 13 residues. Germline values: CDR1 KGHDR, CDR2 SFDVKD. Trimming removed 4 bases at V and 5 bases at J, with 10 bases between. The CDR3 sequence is CATSEASKETQYF. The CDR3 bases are TGTGCCACCAGTGAGGCTAGCAAGGAGACCCAGTACTTC.

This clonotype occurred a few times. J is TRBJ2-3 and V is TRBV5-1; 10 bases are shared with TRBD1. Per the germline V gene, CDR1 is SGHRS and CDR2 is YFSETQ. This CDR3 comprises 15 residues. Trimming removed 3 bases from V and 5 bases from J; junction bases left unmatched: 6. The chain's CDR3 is CASSYGTGVIDTQYF. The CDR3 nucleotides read TGCGCCAGCAGCTACGGGACAGGGGTAATAGATACGCAGTATTTT.

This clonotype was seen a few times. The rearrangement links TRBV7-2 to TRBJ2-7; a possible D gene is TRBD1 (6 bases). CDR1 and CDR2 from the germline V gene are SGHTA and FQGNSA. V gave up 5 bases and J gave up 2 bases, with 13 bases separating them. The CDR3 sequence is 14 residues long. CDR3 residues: CASSNGRGTYEQYF. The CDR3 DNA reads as TGTGCCAGCAGCAACGGCAGGGGCACCTACGAGCAGTACTTC.

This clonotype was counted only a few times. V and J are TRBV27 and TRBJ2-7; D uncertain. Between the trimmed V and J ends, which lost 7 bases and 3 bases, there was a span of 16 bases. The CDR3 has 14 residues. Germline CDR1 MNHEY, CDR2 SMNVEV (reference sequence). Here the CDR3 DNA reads TGTGCCAGCAAAACACTCTATGGGGTCTACGAGCAGTACTTC. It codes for CASKTLYGVYEQYF.

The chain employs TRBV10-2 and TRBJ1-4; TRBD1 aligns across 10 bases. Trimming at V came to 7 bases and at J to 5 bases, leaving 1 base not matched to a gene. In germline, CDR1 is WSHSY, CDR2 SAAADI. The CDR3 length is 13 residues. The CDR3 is CASTGQGNEKLFF. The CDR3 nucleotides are TGCGCCAGCACGGGACAGGGGAATGAAAAACTGTTTTTT.

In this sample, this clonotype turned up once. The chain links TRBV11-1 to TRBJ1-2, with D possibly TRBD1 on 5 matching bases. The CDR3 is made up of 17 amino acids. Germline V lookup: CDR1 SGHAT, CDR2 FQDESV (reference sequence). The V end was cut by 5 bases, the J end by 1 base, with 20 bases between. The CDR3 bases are TGTGCCAGCAGCGACCCCACAGGAATTGTGAATAACTATGGCTACACCTTC. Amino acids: CASSDPTGIVNNYGYTF.

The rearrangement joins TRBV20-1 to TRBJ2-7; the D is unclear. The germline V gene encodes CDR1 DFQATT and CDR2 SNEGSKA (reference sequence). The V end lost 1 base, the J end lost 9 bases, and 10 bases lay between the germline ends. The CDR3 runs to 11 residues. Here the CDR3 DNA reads TGCAGTGCTAGAGGTATCCTGGGGCAGTACTTC. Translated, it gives CSARGILGQYF.

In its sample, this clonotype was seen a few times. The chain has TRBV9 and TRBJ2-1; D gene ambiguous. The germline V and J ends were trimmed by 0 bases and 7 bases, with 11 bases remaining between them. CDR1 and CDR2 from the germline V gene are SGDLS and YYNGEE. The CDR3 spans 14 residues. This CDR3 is CASSVGQVWNEQFF. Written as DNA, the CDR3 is TGTGCCAGCAGCGTAGGGCAGGTGTGGAATGAGCAGTTCTTC.

The CDR3 region has the DNA TGTGCCAGCAGTTTATCAAGGGACAGGGTCGAGCAGTACTTC. It translates to CASSLSRDRVEQYF. This chain joins TRBV27 and TRBJ2-7; TRBD1 matches 9 bases. The CDR3 extends over 14 amino acids. Unmatched junction bases numbered 3, after V lost 0 bases and J lost 6 bases. The germline CDR1 and CDR2 sequences are MNHEY and SMNVEV (reference sequence).

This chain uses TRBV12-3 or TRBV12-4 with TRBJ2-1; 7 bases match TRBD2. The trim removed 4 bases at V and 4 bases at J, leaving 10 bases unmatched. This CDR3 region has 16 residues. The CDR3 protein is CASSSRISGFYNEQFF. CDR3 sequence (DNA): TGTGCCAGCAGTTCTCGGATTAGCGGGTTTTACAATGAGCAGTTCTTC.

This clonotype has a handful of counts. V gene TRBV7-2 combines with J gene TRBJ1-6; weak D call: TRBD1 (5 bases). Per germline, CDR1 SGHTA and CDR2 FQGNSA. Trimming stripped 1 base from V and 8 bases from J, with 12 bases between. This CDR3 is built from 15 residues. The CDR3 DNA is TGTGCCAGCAGCTTAGTAACAGGTTCCTATTCACCCCTCCACTTT. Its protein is CASSLVTGSYSPLHF.

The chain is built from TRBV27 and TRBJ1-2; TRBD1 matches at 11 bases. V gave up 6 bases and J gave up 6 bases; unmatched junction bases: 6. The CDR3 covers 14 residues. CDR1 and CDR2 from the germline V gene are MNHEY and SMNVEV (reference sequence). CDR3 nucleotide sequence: TGTGCCAGCAGACGGACAGGGGGCTCACATGGCTACACCTTC. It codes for CASRRTGGSHGYTF.

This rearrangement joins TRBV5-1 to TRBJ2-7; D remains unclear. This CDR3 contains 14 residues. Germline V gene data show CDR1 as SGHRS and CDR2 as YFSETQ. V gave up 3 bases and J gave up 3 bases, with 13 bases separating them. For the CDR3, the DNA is TGCGCCAGCAGCTCTCCGGGCCGATTCTACGAGCAGTACTTC. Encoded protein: CASSSPGRFYEQYF.

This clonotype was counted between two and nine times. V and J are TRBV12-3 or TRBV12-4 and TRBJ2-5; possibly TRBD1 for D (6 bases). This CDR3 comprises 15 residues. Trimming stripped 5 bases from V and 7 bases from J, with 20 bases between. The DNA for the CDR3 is TGTGCCAGCAGTCCTAGGACAGCCTGGGCCTCGACCCAGTACTTC. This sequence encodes CASSPRTAWASTQYF.

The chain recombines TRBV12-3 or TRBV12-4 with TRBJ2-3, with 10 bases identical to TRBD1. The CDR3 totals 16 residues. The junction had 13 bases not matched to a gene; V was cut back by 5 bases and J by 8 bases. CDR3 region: CASSTLGQGGQVTQYF. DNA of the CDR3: TGTGCCAGCAGTACCCTTGGACAGGGGGGGCAGGTTACGCAGTATTTT.

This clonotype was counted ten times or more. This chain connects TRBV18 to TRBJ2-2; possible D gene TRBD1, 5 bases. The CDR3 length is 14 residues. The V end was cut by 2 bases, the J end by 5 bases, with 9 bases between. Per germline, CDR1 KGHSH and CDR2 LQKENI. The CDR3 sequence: CASSPWGRTGELFF. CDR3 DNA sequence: TGTGCCAGCTCACCATGGGGCAGGACCGGGGAGCTGTTTTTT.

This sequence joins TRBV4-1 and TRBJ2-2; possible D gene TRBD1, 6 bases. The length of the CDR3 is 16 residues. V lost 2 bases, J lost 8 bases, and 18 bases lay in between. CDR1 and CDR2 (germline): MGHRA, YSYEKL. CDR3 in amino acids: CASSQTGTHLGGELFF. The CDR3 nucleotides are TGCGCCAGCAGCCAAACCGGGACACACCTTGGAGGGGAGCTGTTTTTT.

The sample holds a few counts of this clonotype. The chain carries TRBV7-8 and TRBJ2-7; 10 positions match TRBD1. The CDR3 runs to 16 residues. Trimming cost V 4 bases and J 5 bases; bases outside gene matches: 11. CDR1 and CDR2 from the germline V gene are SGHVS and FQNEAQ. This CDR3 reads CASSSQTRQGAHEQYF. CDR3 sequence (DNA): TGTGCCAGCAGCTCCCAAACGCGACAGGGGGCCCACGAGCAGTACTTC.

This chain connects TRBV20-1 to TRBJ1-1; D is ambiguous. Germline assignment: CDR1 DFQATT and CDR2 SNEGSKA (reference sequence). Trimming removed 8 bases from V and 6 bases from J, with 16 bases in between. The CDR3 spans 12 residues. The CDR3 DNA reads TGCAGTACCAGTAACGGGGAACCTGAAGCTTTCTTT. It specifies CSTSNGEPEAFF.

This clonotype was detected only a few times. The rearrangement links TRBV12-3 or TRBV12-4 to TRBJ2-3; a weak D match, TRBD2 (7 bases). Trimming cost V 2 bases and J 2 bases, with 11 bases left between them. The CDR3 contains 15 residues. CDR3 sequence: CASSLRRGPTDTQYF. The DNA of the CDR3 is TGTGCCAGCAGTTTACGGCGGGGGCCCACAGATACGCAGTATTTT.

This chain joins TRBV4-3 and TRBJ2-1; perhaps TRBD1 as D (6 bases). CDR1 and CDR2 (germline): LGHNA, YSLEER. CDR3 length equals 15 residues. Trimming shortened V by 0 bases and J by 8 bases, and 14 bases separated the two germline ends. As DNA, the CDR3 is TGCGCCAGCAGCCAAGAGGACAGTAGAGTCCATGAGCAGTTCTTC. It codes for CASSQEDSRVHEQFF.

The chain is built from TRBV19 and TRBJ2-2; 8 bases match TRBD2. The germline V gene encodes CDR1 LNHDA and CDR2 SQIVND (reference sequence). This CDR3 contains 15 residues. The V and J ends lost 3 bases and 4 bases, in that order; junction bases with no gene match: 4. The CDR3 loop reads CASSIGGRSTGELFF. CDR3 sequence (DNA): TGTGCCAGTAGTATCGGCGGGAGGTCCACCGGGGAGCTGTTTTTT.